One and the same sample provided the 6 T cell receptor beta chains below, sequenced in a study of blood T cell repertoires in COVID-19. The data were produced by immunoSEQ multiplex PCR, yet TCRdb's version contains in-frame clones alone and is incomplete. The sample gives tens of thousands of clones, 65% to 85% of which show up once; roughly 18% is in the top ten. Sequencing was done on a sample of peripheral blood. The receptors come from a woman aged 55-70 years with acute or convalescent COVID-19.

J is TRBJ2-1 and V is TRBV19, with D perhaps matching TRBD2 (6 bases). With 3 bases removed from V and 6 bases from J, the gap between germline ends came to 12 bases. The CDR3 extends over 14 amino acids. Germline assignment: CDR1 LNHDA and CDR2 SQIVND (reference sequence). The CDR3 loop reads CASSMVGTLNEQFF. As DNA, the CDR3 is TGTGCCAGTAGTATGGTAGGGACTCTCAATGAGCAGTTCTTC. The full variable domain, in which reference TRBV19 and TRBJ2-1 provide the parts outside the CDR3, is DGGITQSPKYLFRKEGQNVTLSCEQNLNHDAMYWYRQDPGQGLRLIYYSQIVNDFQKGDIAEGYSVSREKKESFPLTVTSAQKNPTAFYLCASSMVGTLNEQFFGPGTRLTVL.

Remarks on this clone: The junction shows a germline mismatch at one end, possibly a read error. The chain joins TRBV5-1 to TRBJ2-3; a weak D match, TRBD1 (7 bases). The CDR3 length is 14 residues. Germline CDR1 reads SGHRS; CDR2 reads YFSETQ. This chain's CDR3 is CARRRGQGGDTQYF. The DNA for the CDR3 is TGCGCCCGCAGACGGGGGCAGGGGGGAGATACGCAGTATTTT.

The CDR3 DNA is TGTGCCAGCAGTTTACCTACAGTCGGCAAGGACATTCAGTACTTC. Translated, it gives CASSLPTVGKDIQYF. The chain is built from TRBV28 and TRBJ2-4; the D is unclear. The germline gives CDR1 MDHEN, CDR2 SYDVKM. There are 15 residues in the CDR3. V was shortened by 2 bases and J by 8 bases, with 16 bases between the two germline ends.

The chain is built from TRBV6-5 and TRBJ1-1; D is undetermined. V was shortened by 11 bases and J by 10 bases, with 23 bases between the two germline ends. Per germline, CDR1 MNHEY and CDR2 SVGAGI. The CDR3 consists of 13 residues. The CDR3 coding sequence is TGTGCCTCCCGGAAGCAGGAAGGTGAGGGAGCTTTCTTT. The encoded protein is CASRKQEGEGAFF.

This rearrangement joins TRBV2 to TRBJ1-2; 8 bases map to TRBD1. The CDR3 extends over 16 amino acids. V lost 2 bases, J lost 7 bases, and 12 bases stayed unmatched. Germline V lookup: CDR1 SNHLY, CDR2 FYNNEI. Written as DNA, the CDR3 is TGTGCCAGCAGTGAATTGGGGGATTGGACAGGGAGTGGCTACACCTTC. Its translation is CASSELGDWTGSGYTF.

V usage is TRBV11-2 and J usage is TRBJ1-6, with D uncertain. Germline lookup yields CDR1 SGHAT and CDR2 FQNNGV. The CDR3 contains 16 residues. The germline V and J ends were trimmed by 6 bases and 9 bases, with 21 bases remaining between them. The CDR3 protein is CASRTRGIPTRSPLHF. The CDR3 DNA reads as TGTGCCAGCAGGACGAGAGGGATTCCCACCCGTTCACCCCTCCACTTT.